These 2 T cell receptor beta chains originate from one sample sequenced in a study of technical replicates of blood from a few donors. The data were produced by immunoSEQ multiplex PCR, yet TCRdb's version contains in-frame clones alone and is incomplete. The sample lists about 75,000 clones, around 91% occurring once. Sequenced material: T cells isolated from PBMCs. The source is a human donor in good health. Some clones in this sample may be carry-over from other donors' samples.

The J gene is TRBJ1-2, the V gene TRBV18; no clear D gene. V was pared by 0 bases and J by 7 bases, with 9 bases between. The CDR3 loop spans 13 amino acids. Germline-derived CDR1 and CDR2 are KGHSH and LQKENI. The CDR3 loop is CASSPPGVSGYTF. The CDR3 DNA reads as TGTGCCAGCTCACCACCCGGGGTGAGTGGCTACACCTTC.

This chain joins TRBV30 and TRBJ2-3; 15 bases match TRBD2. Germline CDR1 and CDR2: GTSNPN and SVGIG (reference sequence). With V trimmed by 2 bases and J by 3 bases, 9 bases remained unmatched. CDR3 size: 18 residues. CDR3 nucleotides: TGTGCCTGGAGTTTACTAAGGACTAGCGGGGGGGCAACAGATACGCAGTATTTT. Translated: CAWSLLRTSGGATDTQYF. The full variable domain, rest sourced from reference TRBV30 and TRBJ2-3, is SQTIHQWPATLVQPVGSPLSLECTVEGTSNPNLYWYRQAAGRGLQLLFYSVGIGQISSEVPQNLSASRPQDRQFILSSKKLLLSDSGFYLCAWSLLRTSGGATDTQYFGPGTRLTVL.